This T cell receptor beta chain emerged from a study of TIL therapy for anti-PD-1-resistant metastatic lung cancer (dated by TCRdb to the early 2020s). About the study as a whole: Among the enrolled patients, the median age was nearly 55 years (range roughly 38-75), and the median tumor PD-L1 proportion score was roughly 6%. Most of the cohort had lung adenocarcinoma, including a few EGFR-mutant tumors and two ALK-rearranged tumors, and half of the patients were either current or former smokers. A median non-synonymous tumor mutation burden of under 1.9 mutations per megabase was determined across the cohort by whole-exome sequencing. Tumor and peripheral blood T cell receptor beta sequencing was used to track clonotypes across tumor, expanded TIL product and serial blood samples. Results and caveats for the whole study, not just this receptor: Clonal turnover during TIL culture was high, and many clones enriched in the product were not detected in the baseline tumor, suggesting clonal contraction instead of faithful expansion. The study protocol defined all tumor marker inferences as exploratory. The cohort was highly selected, including more treatment-naive, never-smoker and oncogene-addicted patients than is typical, which limits generalizability. Compared with baseline intratumoral T cells, expanded TIL cultures were more clonal and less diverse (median clonality approximately 6% vs 31%, p < 0.0001).

What this sample's time point label stands for: pre-treatment sample, taken before nivolumab and TIL therapy. Excised metastases, mostly pleural nodules or supraclavicular lymph nodes, were used as baseline tumor samples and were taken from the same resection from which TIL were grown. Tumors were harvested before any PD-1/PD-L1 blockade; patients then received nivolumab, and those progressing received lymphodepletion, expanded TIL infusion and IL-2. Adults with stage 4 NSCLC were enrolled in a dual-center phase I trial from 2017 to early 2020. Samples were obtained from a single-arm, open-label phase I trial in which tumor-infiltrating lymphocyte therapy with nivolumab was evaluated in advanced non-small cell lung cancer. Portions of each resected tumor were snap-frozen in liquid nitrogen and stored at -80 °C. Using laser-capture macrodissection, tumor regions of interest were selected on H&E sections, then pulverized into roughly 15 mg aliquots and extracted using Qiagen Allprep kits.

With respect to this clone: No cognate antigen has been identified for it. No much larger clone is present one base from it, and per-base qualities are unavailable.

TCR beta CDR3 regions were amplified from genomic DNA with the immunoSEQ v3 hsTCRB kit using bias-controlled multiplex PCR. TCR libraries were sequenced on an Illumina NextSeq 500 to approximately 1.8 million read pairs for survey level or roughly 5-6.5 million for deep level. Per the source publication's procedure: The immunoSEQ Analyzer software assigned V, D and J genes, filtered out non-productive sequences, and reported clonality. To compare repertoires between infused TIL and blood, productive Simpson clonality was used along with the Morisita overlap index of productive TRB rearrangements. Drawn from immuneACCESS, this table holds only the in-frame rearrangements with V and J called that TCRdb kept. Clones are partly lost; checked studies trace under half to an unresolved V gene and leave the rest unexplained. The V and J calls and the clone size are those of that table, but D and trimming were determined from the DNA. The sample has 10,000 to 12,000 clones on record, 50% to 65% of them singletons. Approximately 13% of the sample is held by the ten biggest clonotypes.

From a lookup of the germline V gene, CDR1 and CDR2 are SGHVS and FNYEAQ. Counted from cysteine to phenylalanine, this CDR3 has 18 amino acids. The CDR3 DNA has 54 bases and is translated from base 1. V ends up 2 bases short and J 6 bases short, with an unmatched junction base count of 13. The source of this sequence is a person between 25 and 79 years old with non-small cell lung cancer. Here the chain combines TRBV7-6 and TRBJ2-7; TRBD2 lines up with 13 middle nucleotides. The material was tumor tissue, obtained at baseline. The CDR3 region reads CASSLSLTSGRRYSEQYF. The nucleotide sequence is given as TGTGCCAGCAGCTTAAGCCTGACTAGCGGGAGGAGGTATAGCGAGCAGTACTTC.